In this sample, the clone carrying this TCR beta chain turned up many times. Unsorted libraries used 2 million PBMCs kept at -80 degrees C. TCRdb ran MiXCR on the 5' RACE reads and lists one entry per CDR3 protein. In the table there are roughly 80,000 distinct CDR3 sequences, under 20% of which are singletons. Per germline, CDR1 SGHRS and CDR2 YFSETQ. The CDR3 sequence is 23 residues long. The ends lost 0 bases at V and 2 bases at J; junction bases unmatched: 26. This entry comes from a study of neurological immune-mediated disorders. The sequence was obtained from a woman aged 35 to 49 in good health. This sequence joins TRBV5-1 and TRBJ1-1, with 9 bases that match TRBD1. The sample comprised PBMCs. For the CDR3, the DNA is TGCGCCAGCAGCTTGGGACCCCGTAAGGGACCGGGACAGGGTTCCCTGGGAAACACTGAAGCTTTCTTT. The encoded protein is CASSLGPRKGPGQGSLGNTEAFF.